The T cell receptor beta chain under discussion was sequenced for a study of blood T cell repertoires in COVID-19. For the study at large: COVID-19 samples from acute and convalescent phases originated in the United States, Italy and Spain.

Method: immunoSEQ multiplex PCR; TCRdb's copy keeps in-frame clones and lacks some. The sample yields 35,000 to 50,000 clones, approximately 80% seen once. The source of this sequence is a man in his 70s with active or convalescent COVID-19. Sequences were obtained from peripheral blood.

CDR3 region: CASSQGSRAFNEKLFF. For the CDR3, the DNA is TGTGCCAGCAGCCAGGGCTCAAGGGCCTTCAATGAAAAACTGTTTTTT. The rearrangement uses TRBV7-9 and TRBJ1-4, with a weak D call TRBD1 (5 bases). V lost 5 bases, J lost 5 bases, and 18 bases lay in between. This CDR3 comprises 16 residues. Germline CDR1 and CDR2: SEHNR and FQNEAQ (reference sequence).